Only a few counts were recorded for the clone carrying this T cell receptor (beta chain). Its target is not known. A second PCR of roughly 7 to 11 cycles used a sample-barcoded 5' primer and a J-beta primer mix. A single record per CDR3 protein comes from TCRdb applying MiXCR to the 5' RACE reads. Of approximately 800,000 distinct CDR3 sequences in the sample, around 45% were seen once. This specimen comes from a study of blood T cells in healthy people across ages. In the study overall: Template switching captured about one barcoded beta molecule per two T cells. Overall study findings and caveats: Naive T cell percentage showed a strong correlation with the diversity of TCR beta. In older individuals, TCR beta diversity per million T cells was lower, falling roughly linearly with age.

This CDR3 has 14 residues. CDR1 and CDR2 (germline): SEHNR, FQNEAQ (reference sequence). They isolated at least 6 million PBMCs from each sample. Sequencing used blood. The sequence was obtained from an elderly man in good health. V gene TRBV7-9 combines with J gene TRBJ2-4; 8 bases fit TRBD2. The J call may be wrong; the DNA end is better matched by TRBJ2-7. CDR3 loop: CASSKAGVSDEQYF. CDR3 DNA: TGTGCCAGCAGCAAAGCGGGAGTCTCGGACGAGCAGTACTTC.